Given below is one T cell receptor beta chain in context. Trimming removed 4 bases at V and 1 base at J, with 12 bases between. The CDR3 runs to 15 residues. Germline V gene data show CDR1 as KGHDR and CDR2 as SFDVKD. About 0.5 to 1 ug RNA was reverse transcribed with random hexamers. TCRdb processed the immunoSEQ multiplex PCR reads anew with MiXCR; each CDR3 protein has one entry. The top ten hold about 0.094% of the sample, which has 150,000 or so distinct CDR3 sequences, less than 95% seen once. The sample comes from a study of CD8 T cells in Susac syndrome. The multiple sclerosis controls were treatment-naive patients with relapsing-remitting disease that was stable or active.

The specimen was CD4+ T cells from PBMCs. The chain employs TRBV24-1 and TRBJ1-2, with D tentatively TRBD1 (6 bases). This sequence was found in a human donor with multiple sclerosis. The chain's CDR3 is CATSDSGAGNYGYTF. The CDR3 DNA reads as TGTGCCACCAGTGACTCAGGGGCTGGTAACTATGGCTACACCTTC.